What follows are 31 T cell receptor beta chains derived from one specimen sequenced in a study of vaccination effects on CD4 cells after COVID-19. Data came from immunoSEQ multiplex PCR; TCRdb stores just in-frame clones and leaves some out. The sample holds tens of thousands of clones; approximately 70% are singletons and the top ten take around 30%. The ViraFEST assay expanded antigen-specific CD4+ T cells with viral peptide pools before sequencing. The culture ran for 10 days, and then CD4+ T cells were isolated. Infection dated between March and December 2020, before the Alpha, Beta and Delta variants reached the United States. Antigens for these TCRs are unknown. The input for sequencing was CD4+ T cells from PBMCs cultured with a peptide pool, taken before COVID-19 vaccination. The source of these receptors is a human donor who had a prior SARS-CoV-2 infection.

The chain employs TRBV5-6 and TRBJ2-3; 10 positions match TRBD2. Per the germline V gene, CDR1 is SGHDT and CDR2 is YYEEEE. The CDR3 length is 15 residues. Trimming removed 1 base from V and 6 bases from J; junction bases left unmatched: 5. In DNA, the CDR3 is TGTGCCAGCAGCTTGCGAGGGACTAGCGTCGATACGCAGTATTTT. Its protein product is CASSLRGTSVDTQYF.

The V and J genes are TRBV7-2 and TRBJ1-2; the match to TRBD1 covers 8 bases. J gave up 1 base and V 5 bases, and 6 bases lay outside the gene matches. The CDR3 extends over 15 amino acids. The germline gives CDR1 SGHTA, CDR2 FQGNSA. The CDR3 is CASSPKTGVNYGYTF. The CDR3 nucleotides read TGTGCCAGCAGCCCAAAGACAGGGGTTAACTATGGCTACACCTTC.

CDR3 amino acids: CASSLVFGGRGNEQFF. DNA for the CDR3: TGTGCCAGCAGCTTAGTTTTCGGGGGCCGGGGGAATGAGCAGTTCTTC. The chain has TRBV11-2 and TRBJ2-1; D might be TRBD1 or TRBD2, each matching 6 bases. This CDR3 region has 16 residues. Deletions cut 1 base from V and 7 bases from J, with 17 bases between. Germline V gene sequence: CDR1 SGHAT, CDR2 FQNNGV.

The chain is built from TRBV18 and TRBJ1-4, with D unclear. CDR3 length: 15 residues. V was trimmed by 1 base and J by 6 bases, leaving 12 bases between them. The germline CDR1 and CDR2 sequences are KGHSH and LQKENI. CDR3 DNA: TGTGCCAGCTCACCACAGGCGGGGATTCATGAAAAACTGTTTTTT. Protein product: CASSPQAGIHEKLFF. Variable domain in full (rest from reference TRBV18 and TRBJ1-4): NAGVMQNPRHLVRRRGQEARLRCSPMKGHSHVYWYRQLPEEGLKFMVYLQKENIIDESGMPKERFSAEFPKEGPSILRIQQVVRGDSAAYFCASSPQAGIHEKLFFGSGTQLSVL.

V and J are TRBV6-2 or TRBV6-3 and TRBJ1-5; D perhaps matches TRBD1 (6 bases). The CDR3 covers 16 residues. Trimming took off 2 bases at V and 0 bases at J, with 11 bases between the two ends. CDR1 MNHEY and CDR2 SVGEGT come from the germline V gene. The CDR3 here is CASSYGTLYSNQPQHF. The CDR3, as DNA: TGTGCCAGCAGTTACGGGACACTCTATAGCAATCAGCCCCAGCATTTT.

The CDR3 is CSASRDYGYTF. The CDR3 nucleotides read TGCAGTGCTAGTCGGGACTATGGCTACACCTTC. The chain joins TRBV20-1 to TRBJ1-2, with D unclear. The CDR3 is made up of 11 amino acids. With 3 bases removed from V and 3 bases from J, the gap between germline ends came to 5 bases. CDR1 and CDR2 (germline): DFQATT, SNEGSKA (reference sequence).

This clone has more than one count but fewer than ten. The chain employs TRBV19 and TRBJ1-2; D is perhaps TRBD1 (5 bases). Looked up from germline, CDR1 is LNHDA and CDR2 is SQIVND (reference sequence). The CDR3 has 15 amino acids. Trimming cost V 3 bases and J 6 bases, with 17 bases left between them. The CDR3 DNA reads TGTGCCAGTAGTATTTGGTGGGGCGCGGAGGATGGCTACACCTTC. Its protein product is CASSIWWGAEDGYTF.

This clone has just a few counts. Here the CDR3 DNA reads TGTGCCAGCACTCCCGGACGAGGCAATCAGCCCCAGCATTTT. Translation: CASTPGRGNQPQHF. The V call is TRBV2, the J call TRBJ1-5; D unclear. Germline CDR1 SNHLY, CDR2 FYNNEI. Between the trimmed V and J ends, which lost 7 bases and 2 bases, there was a span of 12 bases. The CDR3 runs to 14 residues.

This chain joins TRBV9 and TRBJ1-3, with unresolved D. Germline V gene lookup returns CDR1 SGDLS and CDR2 YYNGEE. Trimming cost V 3 bases and J 0 bases, with 13 bases left between them. CDR3 length: 16 amino acids. The CDR3 sequence is CASSALGPSSGNTIYF. Here the CDR3 DNA reads TGTGCCAGCAGCGCCTTAGGGCCGTCCTCTGGAAACACCATATATTTT.

This clone was detected a few times. The chain links TRBV14 to TRBJ1-2; D remains unclear. Trimming cost V 0 bases and J 3 bases, with 8 bases left between them. This CDR3 comprises 14 residues. Germline V lookup: CDR1 SGHDN, CDR2 FVKESK. This CDR3 reads CASSQDDHYYGYTF. CDR3 nucleotides: TGTGCCAGCAGCCAAGACGACCATTACTATGGCTACACCTTC.

DNA for the CDR3: TGTGCCAGCTCTCCTCGATACCTGGACGCTTACACCGGGGAGCTGTTTTTT. As protein: CASSPRYLDAYTGELFF. The genes are TRBV18 and TRBJ2-2; D remains ambiguous. The CDR3 is 17 residues long. Germline V gives CDR1 KGHSH, CDR2 LQKENI. The germline V and J ends were trimmed by 6 bases and 3 bases, with 20 bases remaining between them.

This clone came up once. CDR3 residues: CASSSPRWGNQPQHF. CDR3 DNA: TGTGCCAGCAGCTCCCCGCGTTGGGGAAATCAGCCCCAGCATTTT. This sequence joins TRBV7-8 and TRBJ1-5; D call uncertain. This CDR3 has 15 residues. The germline gives CDR1 SGHVS, CDR2 FQNEAQ. The V and J ends lost 4 bases and 4 bases respectively, with 14 bases between them.

This clone turned up a few times. The chain recombines TRBV9 with TRBJ2-1; 9 bases match TRBD2. Germline V gene lookup returns CDR1 SGDLS and CDR2 YYNGEE. The V segment lost 4 bases and the J segment 5 bases; nucleotides outside the gene matches: 4. The CDR3 consists of 14 residues. The CDR3 region is CASSPVAGDNEQFF. CDR3 bases: TGTGCCAGCAGCCCAGTAGCGGGGGACAATGAGCAGTTCTTC.

The genes are TRBV25-1 and TRBJ2-3, with D possibly called TRBD1 or TRBD2 (5 bases each). The V and J ends lost 6 bases and 0 bases respectively, with 16 bases between them. The germline CDR1 and CDR2 sequences are MGHDK and SYGVNS. This CDR3 spans 16 amino acids. The CDR3 nucleotides read TGTGCCAGCAGGAGAGGGGTGGGCGCAAGCACAGATACGCAGTATTTT. Its protein product is CASRRGVGASTDTQYF.

The chain uses TRBV7-9 and TRBJ2-7; D gene ambiguous. The CDR3 length is 12 residues. Deletions cut 5 bases from V and 3 bases from J, with 8 bases between. Per the germline V gene, CDR1 is SEHNR and CDR2 is FQNEAQ (reference sequence). The CDR3: CASSLNGYEQYF. As DNA, the CDR3 is TGTGCCAGCAGCCTAAACGGCTACGAGCAGTACTTC.

The DNA of the CDR3 is TGTGCCAGCAGCTCAAGGGGACTAGCGGGAGGGCCGAGCACCGGGGAGCTGTTTTTT. Its protein is CASSSRGLAGGPSTGELFF. The V and J genes are TRBV13 and TRBJ2-2; 16 positions agree with TRBD2. The CDR3 runs to 19 residues. Germline values: CDR1 PRHDT, CDR2 FYEKMQ (reference sequence). Trimming at V came to 4 bases and at J to 4 bases, leaving 9 bases not matched to a gene.

The chain recombines TRBV12-2 with TRBJ2-6; the table's D call of TRBD1 was not tested on the DNA. TRBV12-2 is tagged as a pseudogene. The CDR3 has 19 amino acids. CDR3 bases: TGTGCAAGTCGCGCAACGACAGGGTCTGGGTACTCTGGGGCCAACGTCCTGACTTTC. Amino acids: CASRATTGSGYSGANVLTF.

The J gene is TRBJ1-1, the V gene TRBV19; no firm D call. Germline-derived CDR1 and CDR2 are LNHDA and SQIVND (reference sequence). The CDR3 length is 14 residues. V was shortened by 3 bases and J by 1 base, with 9 bases between the two germline ends. The CDR3 is CASSIGRTNTEAFF. Here the CDR3 DNA reads TGTGCCAGTAGTATCGGACGGACGAACACTGAAGCTTTCTTT.

This clone was seen a few times. The chain employs TRBV18 and TRBJ1-1, with D unclear. Trimming shortened V by 3 bases and J by 1 base, and 9 bases separated the two germline ends. Looked up from germline, CDR1 is KGHSH and CDR2 is LQKENI. The CDR3 totals 14 residues. CDR3 nucleotides: TGTGCCAGCTCACCTCTAGTGGGGAACACTGAAGCTTTCTTT. It yields the protein CASSPLVGNTEAFF.

This rearrangement joins TRBV5-1 to TRBJ2-5; possible D gene TRBD2, 6 bases. The ends were cut back, 4 bases at V and 5 bases at J, with 15 bases in the middle. CDR3 length: 14 residues. Germline V gives CDR1 SGHRS, CDR2 YFSETQ. In DNA form, the CDR3 reads TGCGCCAGCAGCCTACGACTAGTACGGGAGACCCAGTACTTC. Protein sequence: CASSLRLVRETQYF.

The chain links TRBV5-1 to TRBJ1-1; tentative D call: TRBD1 (6 bases). The length of the CDR3 is 14 residues. Germline V gene data show CDR1 as SGHRS and CDR2 as YFSETQ. V was clipped by 4 bases and J by 4 bases, with 14 bases between them. CDR3 sequence: CASSVWGGATEAFF. The CDR3 DNA reads TGCGCCAGCAGCGTATGGGGGGGGGCCACTGAAGCTTTCTTT.

The chain carries TRBV12-5 and TRBJ2-3, with D possibly being TRBD1 (5 bases). CDR1 LGHNT and CDR2 FRNRAP come from the germline V gene. The CDR3 consists of 15 residues. V was trimmed by 2 bases and J by 5 bases, leaving 14 bases between them. The DNA for the CDR3 is TGTGCTAGTGGTTTGTCTATAGGGGTGGGAGATACGCAGTATTTT. As protein: CASGLSIGVGDTQYF.

The V and J genes are TRBV5-4 and TRBJ2-7, with TRBD1 matching over 9 bases. This CDR3 region has 15 residues. Germline CDR1 SGHNT, CDR2 YYREEE (reference sequence). V shed 2 bases, J shed 5 bases, and the junction held 8 bases outside the gene matches. The CDR3 sequence is CASSFQGQGGNEQYF. CDR3 DNA sequence: TGTGCCAGCAGCTTTCAGGGACAGGGTGGTAACGAGCAGTACTTC.

This clone was counted only a few times. The chain links TRBV5-1 to TRBJ2-3; 10 bases align to TRBD1. V trimming: 4 bases; J trimming: 1 base; junction bases outside the gene matches: 6. The V gene's germline CDR1 is SGHRS and CDR2 YFSETQ. The CDR3 contains 16 residues. CDR3 in DNA: TGCGCCAGCAGCCTGGGGACAGGGGCAGGCACAGATACGCAGTATTTT. This encodes CASSLGTGAGTDTQYF.

The chain is built from TRBV10-2 and TRBJ2-2; 8 nucleotides agree with TRBD2. This CDR3 region has 15 residues. Per the germline V gene, CDR1 is WSHSY and CDR2 is SAAADI. Losses at the gene ends were 6 bases for V and 0 bases for J; bases not matched to a gene: 3. CDR3 sequence reads: CASSFGGANTGELFF. CDR3 nucleotides: TGCGCCAGCAGCTTCGGGGGGGCGAACACCGGGGAGCTGTTTTTT.

J is TRBJ2-7 and V is TRBV5-1; D uncertain. Per germline, CDR1 SGHRS and CDR2 YFSETQ. This CDR3 is built from 17 residues. The V end lost 3 bases, the J end lost 0 bases, and 19 bases lay between the germline ends. CDR3 loop: CASSSGATSWDSYEQYF. DNA of the CDR3: TGCGCCAGCAGCTCTGGAGCTACAAGCTGGGACTCCTACGAGCAGTACTTC.

This chain connects TRBV15 to TRBJ1-1; no clear D. With 6 bases removed from V and 0 bases from J, the gap between germline ends came to 11 bases. Germline V gives CDR1 LNHNV, CDR2 YYDKDF (reference sequence). The CDR3 has 14 residues. The CDR3, as DNA: TGTGCCACCAGTAGTATACCATTGAACACTGAAGCTTTCTTT. Translating gives CATSSIPLNTEAFF.

CDR3: CASSLVGWQGRQRNTGELFF. CDR3 in DNA: TGTGCCAGCAGCTTAGTTGGGTGGCAGGGACGGCAGCGTAACACCGGGGAGCTGTTTTTT. The chain links TRBV7-8 to TRBJ2-2; D tentatively fits TRBD1 or TRBD2 (5 bases each). This CDR3 contains 20 residues. Germline CDR1 is SGHVS and CDR2 is FQNEAQ. The ends were cut back, 1 base at V and 2 bases at J, with 23 bases in the middle.

This clone was counted only a few times. The J gene is TRBJ1-6, the V gene TRBV3-1 (or the pseudogene TRBV3-2), with D hard to call. The CDR3 extends over 14 amino acids. Germline V lookup: CDR1 LGHDT, CDR2 YNNKEL (reference sequence). With 2 bases removed from V and 7 bases from J, the gap between germline ends came to 9 bases. Here the CDR3 reads CASSQSQVNSPLHF. In DNA, the CDR3 is TGTGCCAGCAGCCAAAGCCAGGTGAATTCACCCCTCCACTTT.

This clone appeared a few times. V and J are TRBV4-2 and TRBJ2-7; TRBD1 might be the D (6 bases). This CDR3 is built from 17 residues. Germline CDR1 is LGHNA and CDR2 is YNFKEQ. With 0 bases removed from V and 0 bases from J, the gap between germline ends came to 15 bases. The CDR3 nucleotides read TGTGCCAGCAGCCAAGATTATATCCGAGGGGGCTCCTACGAGCAGTACTTC. It translates to CASSQDYIRGGSYEQYF.

This clone was recorded a few times. Here the CDR3 reads CASSPRTGLSYEQYF. The DNA for the CDR3 is TGTGCCAGCTCACCGAGGACAGGTCTCTCCTACGAGCAGTACTTC. The rearrangement links TRBV18 to TRBJ2-7; the match to TRBD1 covers 7 bases. The CDR3 is made up of 15 amino acids. V trimming: 3 bases; J trimming: 0 bases; junction bases outside the gene matches: 5. The V gene's germline CDR1 is KGHSH and CDR2 LQKENI.